What follows are 9 T cell receptor beta chains derived from one specimen sequenced in a study of T-cell reconstitution after alpha-beta-depleted transplantation in children. The TCRbeta library was prepared with unique molecular identifiers. MiXCR, run by TCRdb on the PCR reads, gives a single entry per CDR3 protein. The sample lists about 470,000 distinct CDR3 sequences, over 40% occurring once. Sequencing used PBMCs, obtained before TCRalphabeta/CD19-depleted stem cell transplant. These receptors all come from a girl aged 2 to 9 with aplastic anemia, due to receive a stem cell transplant.

This chain uses TRBV20-1 with TRBJ2-2; 9 positions match TRBD2. The CDR3 has 14 amino acids. From germline, CDR1 is DFQATT and CDR2 SNEGSKA (reference sequence). After removal of 6 bases from V and 1 base from J, the junction contained 3 bases not matched to a gene. The CDR3 DNA reads as TGCAGTGCAGCTAGCGGGATGAACACCGGGGAGCTGTTTTTT. Translation gives CSAASGMNTGELFF.

A note on this clonotype: This may be a read error, as it is one base from a much larger clone. The chain joins TRBV7-9 to TRBJ2-1; 7 nucleotides line up with TRBD2. CDR3 length equals 15 residues. Germline CDR1 and CDR2: SEHNR and FQNEAQ (reference sequence). The CDR3 DNA reads as TGTGCCAGCAGCTTATCTGAGGCTAGCGGAAATGGGCAGTTCTTC. This encodes CASSLSEASGNGQFF.

The genes are TRBV20-1 and TRBJ1-2; 11 bases map to TRBD1. The germline V gene encodes CDR1 DFQATT and CDR2 SNEGSKA (reference sequence). CDR3 length equals 14 residues. With 5 bases clipped from V and 4 bases from J, the junction kept 6 bases outside the gene matches. The CDR3 DNA is TGCAGTGCTCCTCCCGGGACAGGGGGCTATGGCTACACCTTC. It specifies CSAPPGTGGYGYTF.

The chain combines TRBV10-3 with TRBJ2-3; 11 nucleotides line up with TRBD2. The V segment lost 4 bases and the J segment 2 bases; nucleotides outside the gene matches: 5. The V gene's germline CDR1 is ENHRY and CDR2 SYGVKD. The CDR3 has 16 amino acids. CDR3 DNA: TGTGCCATCAGTGGGGGACTAGCGGCCCCCACAGATACGCAGTATTTT. As protein: CAISGGLAAPTDTQYF.

The CDR3 protein is CAISESEGPYGYTF. Written as DNA, the CDR3 is TGTGCCATCAGTGAGTCCGAGGGGCCCTATGGCTACACCTTC. The V call is TRBV10-3, the J call TRBJ1-2; weak D call: TRBD1 (5 bases). The CDR3 is 14 residues long. V dropped 0 bases and J dropped 4 bases, with 9 bases sitting between them. Germline V CDR1 and CDR2: ENHRY, SYGVKD.

In its sample, this clonotype was seen many times. The V call is TRBV12-3 or TRBV12-4, the J call TRBJ2-1; tentatively, D is TRBD1 or TRBD2 (5 bases each). Trimming took 5 bases from V and 4 from J, leaving 15 bases between them. The CDR3 spans 15 residues. The CDR3 spells CASSRRDGLYNEQFF. CDR3 sequence (DNA): TGTGCCAGCAGTCGCCGGGACGGCCTTTACAATGAGCAGTTCTTC.

This clonotype rates as medium-sized. This sequence joins TRBV15 and TRBJ2-3, with D possibly being TRBD2 (6 bases). In germline, CDR1 is LNHNV, CDR2 YYDKDF (reference sequence). The CDR3 length is 16 residues. V was clipped by 1 base and J by 0 bases, with 11 bases between them. CDR3 bases: TGTGCCACCAGCAGAGGGGCTAGCGATAGCACAGATACGCAGTATTTT. It encodes CATSRGASDSTDTQYF.

V and J are TRBV19 and TRBJ2-1; D is unclear. V lost 4 bases, J lost 5 bases, and 9 bases lay in between. The CDR3 sequence is 13 residues long. Per the germline V gene, CDR1 is LNHDA and CDR2 is SQIVND (reference sequence). CDR3: CASSRALHNEQFF. The CDR3 DNA is TGTGCCAGTAGTAGGGCCCTCCACAATGAGCAGTTCTTC.

This clonotype was detected once. The chain links TRBV5-6 to TRBJ2-7; D might be TRBD1 (5 bases). Germline CDR1 and CDR2: SGHDT and YYEEEE. Trimming removed 4 bases at V and 4 bases at J, with 12 bases between. The length of the CDR3 is 13 residues. CDR3 coding DNA: TGTGCCAGCAGCGGCCCTGCAGGGTACGAGCAGTACTTC. Protein: CASSGPAGYEQYF.